This entry features one TCR beta chain sequence. The record originates from a study of patients and donors after allogeneic stem cell transplantation. The germline V gene encodes CDR1 MNHNY and CDR2 SVGAGI (reference sequence). The CDR3 has 18 amino acids. The ends lost 0 bases at V and 2 bases at J; junction bases unmatched: 8. TCRdb processed the RT-PCR reads anew with MiXCR; each CDR3 protein has one entry. The sample lists 150,000 to 200,000 distinct CDR3 sequences, 30% occurring once. Specimen: blood, either unsorted or a sorted T cell fraction (not recorded which). V usage is TRBV6-6 and J usage is TRBJ2-3, with TRBD2 matching over 10 bases. The origin of this receptor is a human donor who was either an allogeneic HSCT recipient or a stem cell or donor lymphocyte infusion donor (not recorded which). It is not recorded whose cells these are; they may come from a transplant donor. Here the CDR3 reads CASSYSSPSGSITDTQYF. The CDR3 DNA sequence: TGTGCCAGCAGTTACTCGAGTCCTAGCGGGAGCATCACAGATACGCAGTATTTT.